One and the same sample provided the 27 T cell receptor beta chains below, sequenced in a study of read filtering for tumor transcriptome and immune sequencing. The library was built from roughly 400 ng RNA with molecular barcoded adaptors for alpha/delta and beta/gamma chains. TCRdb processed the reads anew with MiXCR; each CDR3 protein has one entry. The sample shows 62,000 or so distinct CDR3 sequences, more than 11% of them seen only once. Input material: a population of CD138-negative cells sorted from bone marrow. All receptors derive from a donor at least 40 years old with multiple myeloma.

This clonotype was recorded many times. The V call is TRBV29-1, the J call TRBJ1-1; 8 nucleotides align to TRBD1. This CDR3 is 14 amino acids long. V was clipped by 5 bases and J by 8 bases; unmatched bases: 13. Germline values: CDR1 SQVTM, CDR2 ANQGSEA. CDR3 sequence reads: CSVLRDRRNPEAFF. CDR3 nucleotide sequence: TGCAGCGTTTTAAGGGACAGGCGAAATCCCGAAGCTTTCTTT.

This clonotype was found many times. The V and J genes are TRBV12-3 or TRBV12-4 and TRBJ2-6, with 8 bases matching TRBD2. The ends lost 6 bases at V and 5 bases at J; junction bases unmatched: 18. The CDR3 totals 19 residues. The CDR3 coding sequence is TGTGCCAGCAGCACCTTGACCGGGACTAGTGGGAGTAGGGCCAACGTCCTGACTTTC. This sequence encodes CASSTLTGTSGSRANVLTF.

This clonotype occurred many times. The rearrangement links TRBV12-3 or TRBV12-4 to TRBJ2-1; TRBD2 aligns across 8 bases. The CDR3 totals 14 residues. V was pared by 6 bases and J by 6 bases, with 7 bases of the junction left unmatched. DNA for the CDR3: TGTGCCAGCAGGGTGACTAGCGAGGTCAATGAGCAGTTCTTC. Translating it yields CASRVTSEVNEQFF.

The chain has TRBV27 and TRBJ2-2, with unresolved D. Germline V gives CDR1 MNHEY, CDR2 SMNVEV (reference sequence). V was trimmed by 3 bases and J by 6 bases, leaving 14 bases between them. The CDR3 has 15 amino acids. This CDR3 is CASSFFEDSSGELFF. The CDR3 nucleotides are TGTGCCAGCAGTTTTTTTGAGGATTCGTCCGGGGAGCTGTTTTTT.

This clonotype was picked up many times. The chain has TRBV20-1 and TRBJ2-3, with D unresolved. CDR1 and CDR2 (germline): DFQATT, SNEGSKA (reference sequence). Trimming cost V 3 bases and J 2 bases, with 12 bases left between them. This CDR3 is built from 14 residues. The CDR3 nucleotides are TGCAGTGCTAGGTCCGAATATGTCACAGATACGCAGTATTTT. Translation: CSARSEYVTDTQYF.

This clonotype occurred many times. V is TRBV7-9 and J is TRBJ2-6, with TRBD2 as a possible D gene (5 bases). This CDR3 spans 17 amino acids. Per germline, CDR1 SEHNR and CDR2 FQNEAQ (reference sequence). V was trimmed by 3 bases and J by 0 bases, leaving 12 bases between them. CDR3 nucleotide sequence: TGTGCCAGCAGCTTCCATGGAGGCCCCTCTGGGGCCAACGTCCTGACTTTC. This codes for CASSFHGGPSGANVLTF.

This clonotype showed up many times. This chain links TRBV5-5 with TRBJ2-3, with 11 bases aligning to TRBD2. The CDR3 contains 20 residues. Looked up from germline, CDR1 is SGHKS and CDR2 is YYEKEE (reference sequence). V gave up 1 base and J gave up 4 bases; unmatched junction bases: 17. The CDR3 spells CASSLRPTSGATIGADTQYF. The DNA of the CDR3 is TGTGCCAGCAGCTTGAGACCGACTAGCGGGGCTACCATCGGAGCAGATACGCAGTATTTT.

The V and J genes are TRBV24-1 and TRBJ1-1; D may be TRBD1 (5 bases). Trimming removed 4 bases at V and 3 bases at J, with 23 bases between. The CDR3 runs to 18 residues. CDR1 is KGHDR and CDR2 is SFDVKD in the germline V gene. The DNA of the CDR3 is TGTGCCACCAGTGAGTTATACGGGGGGGTGAGAGGGCACACTGAAGCTTTCTTT. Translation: CATSELYGGVRGHTEAFF.

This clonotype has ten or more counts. The CDR3 reads CSVPGQGGYEQYF. The CDR3 DNA sequence: TGCAGCGTTCCGGGACAGGGGGGGTACGAGCAGTACTTC. The V and J genes are TRBV29-1 and TRBJ2-7; 11 nucleotides line up with TRBD1. V shed 5 bases, J shed 4 bases, and the junction held 4 bases outside the gene matches. The CDR3 is 13 residues long. Germline CDR1 and CDR2: SQVTM and ANQGSEA.

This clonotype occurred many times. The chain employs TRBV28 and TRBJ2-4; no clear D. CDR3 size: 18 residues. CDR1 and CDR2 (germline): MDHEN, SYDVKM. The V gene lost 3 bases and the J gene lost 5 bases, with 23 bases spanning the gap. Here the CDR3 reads CASSFQQQAVYSQNIQYF. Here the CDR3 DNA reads TGTGCCAGCAGTTTCCAGCAGCAGGCAGTATATTCCCAAAACATTCAGTACTTC.

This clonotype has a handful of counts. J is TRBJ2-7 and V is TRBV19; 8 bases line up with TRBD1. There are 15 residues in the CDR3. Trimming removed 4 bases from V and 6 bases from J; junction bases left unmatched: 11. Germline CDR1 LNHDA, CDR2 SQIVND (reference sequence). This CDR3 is CASSTAGGNSREQYF. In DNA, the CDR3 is TGTGCCAGTAGTACGGCAGGGGGCAATTCACGCGAGCAGTACTTC.

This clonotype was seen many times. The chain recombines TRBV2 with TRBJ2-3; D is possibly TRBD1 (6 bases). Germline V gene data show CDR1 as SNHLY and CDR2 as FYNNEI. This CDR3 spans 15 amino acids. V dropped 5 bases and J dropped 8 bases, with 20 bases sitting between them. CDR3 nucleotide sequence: TGTGCCAGCAGTTTCGAACAGGACAGTCAGAGTACGCAGTATTTT. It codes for CASSFEQDSQSTQYF.

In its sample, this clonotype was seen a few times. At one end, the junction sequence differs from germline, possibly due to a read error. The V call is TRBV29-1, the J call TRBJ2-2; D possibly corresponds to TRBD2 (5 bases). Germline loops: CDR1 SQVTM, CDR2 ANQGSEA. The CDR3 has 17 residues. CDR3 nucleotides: TGCAGCGTTGAATTCATGGCGGCAGGCTCGAACACCGGGAAGCTGTTTTTT. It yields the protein CSVEFMAAGSNTGKLFF.

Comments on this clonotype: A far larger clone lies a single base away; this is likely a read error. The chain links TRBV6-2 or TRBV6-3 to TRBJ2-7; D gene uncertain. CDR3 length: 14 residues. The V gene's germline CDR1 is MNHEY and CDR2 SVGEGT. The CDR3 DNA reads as TGTGCCAGCAGTGCTCTAGGACGGACCTACGAGCGGTACTTC. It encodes CASSALGRTYERYF.

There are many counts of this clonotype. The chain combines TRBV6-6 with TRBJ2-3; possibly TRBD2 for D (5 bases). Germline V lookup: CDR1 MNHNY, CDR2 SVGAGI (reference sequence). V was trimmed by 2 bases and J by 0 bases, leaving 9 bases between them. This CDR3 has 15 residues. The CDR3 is CASSYKRFSTDTQYF. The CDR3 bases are TGTGCCAGCAGTTACAAGCGGTTTAGCACAGATACGCAGTATTTT.

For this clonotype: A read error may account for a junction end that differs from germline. The CDR3 spells CSVDFYNTDTQYF. The CDR3 nucleotides read TGCAGTGTTGATTTCTACAACACAGATACGCAGTATTTT. The rearrangement joins TRBV29-1 to TRBJ2-3, with no clear D. There are 13 residues in the CDR3. Germline V gene sequence: CDR1 SQVTM, CDR2 ANQGSEA.

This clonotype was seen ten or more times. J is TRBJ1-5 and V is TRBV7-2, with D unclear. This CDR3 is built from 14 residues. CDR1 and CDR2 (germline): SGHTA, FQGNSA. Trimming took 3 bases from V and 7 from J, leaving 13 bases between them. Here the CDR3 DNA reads TGTGCCAGCAGCTTGAGGCTGGGGAACCAGCCCCAGCATTTT. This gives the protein CASSLRLGNQPQHF.

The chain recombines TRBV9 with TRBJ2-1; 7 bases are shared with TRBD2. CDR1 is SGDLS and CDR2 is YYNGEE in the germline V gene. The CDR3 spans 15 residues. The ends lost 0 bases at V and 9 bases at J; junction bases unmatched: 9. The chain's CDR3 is CASSVDGAGRAEQFF. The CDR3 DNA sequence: TGTGCCAGCAGCGTAGACGGGGCAGGGAGGGCTGAGCAGTTCTTC.

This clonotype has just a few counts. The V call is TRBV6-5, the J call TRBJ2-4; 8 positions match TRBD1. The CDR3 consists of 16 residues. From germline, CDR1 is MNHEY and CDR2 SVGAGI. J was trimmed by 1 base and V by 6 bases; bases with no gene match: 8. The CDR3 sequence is CASRGQEERAKNIQYF. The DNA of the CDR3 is TGTGCCAGCAGGGGACAGGAGGAAAGGGCCAAAAACATTCAGTACTTC.

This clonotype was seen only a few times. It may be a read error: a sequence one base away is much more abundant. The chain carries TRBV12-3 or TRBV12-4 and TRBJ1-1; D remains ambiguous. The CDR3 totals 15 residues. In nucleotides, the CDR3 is TGTGCCAGCAGTTTTGGGCCCCAAATGAACACTGGAGCTTTCTTT. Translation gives CASSFGPQMNTGAFF.

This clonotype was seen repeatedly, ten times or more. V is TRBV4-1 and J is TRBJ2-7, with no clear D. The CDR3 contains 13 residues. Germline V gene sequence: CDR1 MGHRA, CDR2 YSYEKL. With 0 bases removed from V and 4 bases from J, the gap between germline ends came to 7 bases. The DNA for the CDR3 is TGCGCCAGCAGCCAAGATTACGGATACGAGCAGTACTTC. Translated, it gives CASSQDYGYEQYF.

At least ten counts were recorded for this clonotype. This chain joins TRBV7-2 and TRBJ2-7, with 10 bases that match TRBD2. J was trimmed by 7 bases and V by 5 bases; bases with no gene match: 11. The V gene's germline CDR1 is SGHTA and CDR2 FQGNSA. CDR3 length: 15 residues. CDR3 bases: TGTGCCAGCAGCGCGGGACTAGCGTTCCCCGGAGAGCAGTACTTC. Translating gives CASSAGLAFPGEQYF.

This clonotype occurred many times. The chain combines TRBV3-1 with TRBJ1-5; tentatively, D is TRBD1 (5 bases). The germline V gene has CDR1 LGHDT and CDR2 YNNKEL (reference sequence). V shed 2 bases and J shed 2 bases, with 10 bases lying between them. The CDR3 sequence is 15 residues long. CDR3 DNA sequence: TGTGCCAGCAGCCAAAGGGGTTCGGGCAATCAGCCCCAGCATTTT. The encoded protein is CASSQRGSGNQPQHF.

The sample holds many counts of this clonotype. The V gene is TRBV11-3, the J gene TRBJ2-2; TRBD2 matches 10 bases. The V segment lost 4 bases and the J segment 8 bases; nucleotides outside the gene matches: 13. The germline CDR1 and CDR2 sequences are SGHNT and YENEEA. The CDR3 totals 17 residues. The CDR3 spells CASSWDLAGADSGELFF. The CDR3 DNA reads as TGTGCCAGCAGCTGGGACCTAGCGGGAGCAGATTCGGGGGAGCTGTTTTTT.

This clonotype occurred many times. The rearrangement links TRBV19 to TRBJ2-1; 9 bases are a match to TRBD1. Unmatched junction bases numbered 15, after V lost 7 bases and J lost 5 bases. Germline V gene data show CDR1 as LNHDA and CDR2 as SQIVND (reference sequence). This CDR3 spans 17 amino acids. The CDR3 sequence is CASKKDRGLSGDNEQFF. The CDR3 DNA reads TGTGCCAGTAAGAAGGACAGGGGTTTATCGGGAGACAATGAGCAGTTCTTC.

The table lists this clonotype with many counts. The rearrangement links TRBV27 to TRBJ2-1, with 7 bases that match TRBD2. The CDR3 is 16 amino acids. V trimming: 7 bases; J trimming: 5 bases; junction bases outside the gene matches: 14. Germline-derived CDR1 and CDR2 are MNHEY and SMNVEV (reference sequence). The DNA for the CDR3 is TGTGCCAGCAAAAAACCGGGGAGGGAGGGGAACAATGAGCAGTTCTTC. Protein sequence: CASKKPGREGNNEQFF.

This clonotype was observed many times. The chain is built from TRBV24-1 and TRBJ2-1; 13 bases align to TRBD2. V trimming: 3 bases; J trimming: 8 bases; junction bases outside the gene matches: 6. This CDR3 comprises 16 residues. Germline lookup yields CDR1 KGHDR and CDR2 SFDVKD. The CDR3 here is CATSDGLAGVTDEQFF. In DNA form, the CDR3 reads TGTGCCACCAGTGATGGACTAGCGGGAGTAACTGATGAGCAGTTCTTC.